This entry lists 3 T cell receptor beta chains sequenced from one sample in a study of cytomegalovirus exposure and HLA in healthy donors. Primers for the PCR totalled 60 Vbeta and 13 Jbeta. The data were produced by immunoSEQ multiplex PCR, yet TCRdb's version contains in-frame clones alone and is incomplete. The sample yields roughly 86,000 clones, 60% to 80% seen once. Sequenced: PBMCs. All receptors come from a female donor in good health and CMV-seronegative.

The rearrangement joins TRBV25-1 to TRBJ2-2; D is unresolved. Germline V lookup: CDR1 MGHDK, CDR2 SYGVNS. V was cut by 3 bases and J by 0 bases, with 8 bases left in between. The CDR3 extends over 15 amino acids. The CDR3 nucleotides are TGTGCCAGCAGTGACTCGCGGACGAACACCGGGGAGCTGTTTTTT. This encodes CASSDSRTNTGELFF.

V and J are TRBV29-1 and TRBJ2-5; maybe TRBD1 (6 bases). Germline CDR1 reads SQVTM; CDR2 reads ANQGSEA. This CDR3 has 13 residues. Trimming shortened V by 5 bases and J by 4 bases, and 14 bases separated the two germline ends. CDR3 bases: TGCAGCGTTCCGTTGACAGGACCAGAGACCCAGTACTTC. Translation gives CSVPLTGPETQYF.

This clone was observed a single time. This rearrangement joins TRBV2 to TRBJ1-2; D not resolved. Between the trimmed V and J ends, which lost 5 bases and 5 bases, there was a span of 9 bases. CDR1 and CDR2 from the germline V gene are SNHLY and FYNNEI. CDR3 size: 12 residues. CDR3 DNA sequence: TGTGCCAGCAGTCTAGAGAATTATGGCTACACCTTC. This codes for CASSLENYGYTF.